This TCR beta chain was retrieved from a study of T cell responses to AZD1222 COVID-19 vaccine. The germline V gene has CDR1 LNHDA and CDR2 SQIVND (reference sequence). Trimming at V came to 7 bases and at J to 4 bases, leaving 6 bases not matched to a gene. This CDR3 comprises 15 residues. As concerns this clone: Its antigen remains unknown.

General study findings and limits: Donors, mostly white British, included more females; clonal diversity was possibly underestimated.

The protocol was immunoSEQ multiplex PCR, while the TCRdb copy is restricted to in-frame clones and leaves out a portion. The table lists 65,000 to 80,000 clones, roughly 85% of them singletons, with about 1.3% in the top ten. J is TRBJ2-5 and V is TRBV19, with 13 bases fitting TRBD2. This clonotype was sampled from an adult who received the AZD1222 COVID-19 vaccine. Sequences were derived from peripheral blood, sampled 28 days after the second AZD1222 dose. CDR3 residues: CASMRTSGSGETQYF. CDR3 DNA: TGTGCCAGTATGAGGACTAGCGGGAGTGGAGAGACCCAGTACTTC.